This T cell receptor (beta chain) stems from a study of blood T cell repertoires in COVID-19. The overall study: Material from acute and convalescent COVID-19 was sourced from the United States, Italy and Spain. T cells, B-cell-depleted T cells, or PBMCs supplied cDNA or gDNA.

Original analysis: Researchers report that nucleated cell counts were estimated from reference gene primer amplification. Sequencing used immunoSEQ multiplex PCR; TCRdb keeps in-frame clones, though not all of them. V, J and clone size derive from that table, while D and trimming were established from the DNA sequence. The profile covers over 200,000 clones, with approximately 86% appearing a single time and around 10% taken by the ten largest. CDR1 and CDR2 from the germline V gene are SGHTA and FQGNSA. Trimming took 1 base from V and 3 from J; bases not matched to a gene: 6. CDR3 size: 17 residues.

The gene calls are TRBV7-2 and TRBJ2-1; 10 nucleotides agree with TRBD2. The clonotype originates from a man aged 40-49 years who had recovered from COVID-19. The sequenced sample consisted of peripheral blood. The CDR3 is CASSLDWSGGGYNEQFF. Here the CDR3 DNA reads TGTGCCAGCAGCTTAGATTGGAGCGGGGGGGGCTACAATGAGCAGTTCTTC.